This TCR beta chain stems from a study of cytomegalovirus exposure and HLA in healthy donors. The CDR3 covers 13 residues. Looked up from germline, CDR1 is SGHAT and CDR2 is FQNNGV. The V end was cut by 3 bases, the J end by 0 bases, with 6 bases between. This PCR relied on a set of 60 Vbeta primers and 13 Jbeta primers. Some clones are missing from TCRdb's copy, which holds only in-frame ones; the method was immunoSEQ multiplex PCR. The sample has some 130,000 clones, more than 70% seen once. The gene calls are TRBV11-2 and TRBJ2-7, with D possibly TRBD2 on 5 matching bases. Sequenced: PBMCs. This receptor was taken from a man aged 30 to 45 in good health and CMV-seronegative. The CDR3 protein is CASSFGNSYEQYF. CDR3 in DNA: TGTGCCAGCAGCTTCGGGAACTCCTACGAGCAGTACTTC.